The clone carrying this T cell receptor beta chain was counted ten times or more. Antigen unknown. The CDR3 runs 18 residues. Trimming cost V 1 base and J 0 bases, with 19 bases left between them. Germline loops: CDR1 SGHTA, CDR2 FQGNSA. This record belongs to a study of T cell repertoires in cytomegalovirus infection. About the research overall: Public TCR beta signatures provided an indication of both CMV infection and a matching HLA type. Overall study findings and caveats: Of the TCR beta families, the public ones yielded a cumulative frequency that identified carriers of CMV plus the relevant HLA. CMV-specific TCR beta clonotypes restricted by HLA-C were the ones dominating the ex vivo response.

TCRdb re-analysed the reads in MiXCR, keeping a single row per CDR3 protein. The table shows 150,000 to 200,000 distinct CDR3 sequences, with about 21% occurring only once. The chain employs TRBV7-2 and TRBJ2-7; weak D call: TRBD1 (5 bases). The sample taken for sequencing was PBMCs. This TCR was sampled from a human donor in good health (CMV status not recorded). Some clones in this sample may be carry-over from other donors' samples. The CDR3 DNA is TGTGCCAGCAGCTTAGGCCTACGGATAGGGCAGGGCTCCTACGAGCAGTACTTC. Its translation is CASSLGLRIGQGSYEQYF.